The 24 T cell receptor beta chains below come from one sample, sequenced in a study of CD8+ T cells in alopecia areata (dated 2018 in TCRdb). In light of the paper, this sample's time point label describes: baseline before oral tofacitinib. The library was prepared using the immunoSEQ multiplex PCR assay. For TCR sequencing, RNA was extracted from every sample and reverse transcribed into cDNA to serve as template. TCRdb holds this immuneACCESS table with in-frame rearrangements only. Some clones are missing; in checked studies, unresolved V genes explain under half, and the rest has no known cause. For this sample the table gives 110,000 to 150,000 clones, of which around 49% were detected only once. 0.99% of the sample is taken by the ten largest. This material consisted of CD4+ T cells sorted from blood, taken at week 0. The source of these receptors is a human donor with alopecia areata.

This clone came up a few times. The chain carries TRBV29-1 and TRBJ2-7, with D possibly TRBD2 on 5 matching bases. The CDR3 has 13 amino acids. CDR1 is SQVTM and CDR2 is ANQGSEA in the germline V gene. Trimming stripped 6 bases from V and 2 bases from J, with 14 bases between. CDR3 residues: CSVQPGLTYEQYF. CDR3 nucleotide sequence: TGCAGCGTCCAACCTGGACTGACCTACGAGCAGTACTTC.

The J gene is TRBJ2-5, the V gene TRBV4-1; TRBD2 matches 10 bases. After removal of 5 bases from V and 4 bases from J, the junction contained 10 bases not matched to a gene. Germline V gene lookup returns CDR1 MGHRA and CDR2 YSYEKL. The CDR3 extends over 16 amino acids. The CDR3 DNA follows: TGCGCCAGCAGCTCGGCCCAAGCGGGAGGGGCAGAGACCCAGTACTTC. This translates into CASSSAQAGGAETQYF.

CDR3 sequence (DNA): TGTGCCAGTAGTCCCTCCGCAGGGGGCCTAGGAGATACGCAGTATTTT. As protein: CASSPSAGGLGDTQYF. The chain links TRBV19 to TRBJ2-3, with TRBD1 matching over 8 bases. The CDR3 has 16 amino acids. V shed 5 bases and J 5 bases; nucleotides not matched to a gene: 12. Germline V lookup: CDR1 LNHDA, CDR2 SQIVND (reference sequence).

As concerns this clone: Other nucleotide sequences in the sample specify the same CDR3. The chain uses TRBV4-1 and TRBJ1-3; no definite D call. CDR1 is MGHRA, CDR2 YSYEKL, per germline. The V and J ends lost 0 bases and 4 bases respectively, with 4 bases between them. The CDR3 is 13 residues long. CDR3 coding DNA: TGCGCCAGCAGCCAAGAAGGGGGAAACACCATATATTTT. Translating gives CASSQEGGNTIYF.

This clone was recorded once. This rearrangement joins TRBV29-1 to TRBJ1-1; 8 bases fit TRBD1. The V and J ends lost 6 bases and 1 base, in that order; junction bases with no gene match: 7. The CDR3 length is 14 residues. Germline assignment: CDR1 SQVTM and CDR2 ANQGSEA. CDR3 loop: CSVTGGRTNTEAFF. DNA of the CDR3: TGCAGCGTCACAGGGGGGCGGACGAACACTGAAGCTTTCTTT. The complete variable domain, with remaining parts taken from reference TRBV29-1 and TRBJ1-1, reads SAVISQKPSRDICQRGTSLTIQCQVDSQVTMMFWYRQQPGQSLTLIATANQGSEATYESGFVIDKFPISRPNLTFSTLTVSNMSPEDSSIYLCSVTGGRTNTEAFFGQGTRLTVV.

The chain combines TRBV6-1 with TRBJ2-1; 9 nucleotides align to TRBD2. J gave up 7 bases and V 6 bases, and 7 bases lay outside the gene matches. The CDR3 has 14 amino acids. CDR1 and CDR2 (germline): MNHNS, SASEGT. The CDR3 region is CASRSSGNRNEQFF. CDR3 coding DNA: TGTGCCAGCAGGTCTAGCGGGAACCGGAATGAGCAGTTCTTC.

V is TRBV14 and J is TRBJ1-1, with TRBD1 identical over 10 bases. V trimming: 4 bases; J trimming: 11 bases; junction bases outside the gene matches: 7. Germline V gene sequence: CDR1 SGHDN, CDR2 FVKESK. This CDR3 spans 13 amino acids. Written as DNA, the CDR3 is TGTGCCAGCAGCCGATGGACAGGGGGAGTCGCTTTCTTT. Translation: CASSRWTGGVAFF.

The count of this clone is one. CDR3 sequence: CASSPGAVSDEQFF. The CDR3 nucleotides are TGTGCCAGCTCTCCTGGGGCAGTTTCGGATGAGCAGTTCTTC. The genes are TRBV18 and TRBJ2-1, with TRBD1 as a possible D gene (5 bases). The germline V and J ends were trimmed by 6 bases and 8 bases, with 17 bases remaining between them. This CDR3 spans 14 amino acids. Germline CDR1 reads KGHSH; CDR2 reads LQKENI.

This chain uses TRBV6-6 with TRBJ2-5, with D perhaps matching TRBD1 or TRBD2 (6 bases each). Per germline, CDR1 MNHNY and CDR2 SVGAGI (reference sequence). This CDR3 is built from 15 residues. With 2 bases removed from V and 2 bases from J, the gap between germline ends came to 12 bases. CDR3 in amino acids: CASSYGPGAQETQYF. CDR3 nucleotide sequence: TGTGCCAGCAGTTACGGCCCGGGGGCTCAAGAGACCCAGTACTTC.

This rearrangement joins TRBV4-1 to TRBJ1-2; D gene unclear. The CDR3 sequence is 12 residues long. Germline values: CDR1 MGHRA, CDR2 YSYEKL. Trimming left V 3 bases short and J 2 bases short, with 4 bases between. CDR3 amino acids: CASSQQNYGYTF. CDR3 DNA sequence: TGCGCCAGCAGCCAGCAGAACTATGGCTACACCTTC.

J is TRBJ1-1 and V is TRBV30; D remains unclear. Germline V gene sequence: CDR1 GTSNPN, CDR2 SVGIG (reference sequence). The V end was cut by 0 bases, the J end by 3 bases, with 8 bases between. CDR3 size: 13 residues. Here the CDR3 reads CAWSVSSDTEAFF. The DNA for the CDR3 is TGTGCCTGGAGTGTATCCAGTGACACTGAAGCTTTCTTT.

By sample share, this clone is medium-sized. One end of the junction fails to match germline, which may point to a read error. This rearrangement joins TRBV7-9 to TRBJ2-7; D remains ambiguous. The germline V gene encodes CDR1 SEHNR and CDR2 FQNEAQ (reference sequence). The CDR3 sequence is 13 residues long. The CDR3 reads CASRFGSSYEQYF. The CDR3 bases are TGTGCCAGCCGCTTTGGATCCTCCTACGAGCAGTACTTC.

The gene calls are TRBV29-1 and TRBJ2-1; TRBD1 matches at 9 bases. The CDR3 loop spans 12 amino acids. V lost 7 bases and J lost 5; bases outside the gene matches: 3. CDR1 and CDR2 (germline): SQVTM, ANQGSEA. The DNA for the CDR3 is TGCAGCGCGGGACAGGGAGACAATGAGCAGTTCTTC. Residues: CSAGQGDNEQFF.

Only a few counts were recorded for this clone. V and J are TRBV29-1 and TRBJ2-7, with 7 bases matching TRBD1. With V trimmed by 7 bases and J by 2 bases, 14 bases remained unmatched. The germline V gene encodes CDR1 SQVTM and CDR2 ANQGSEA. The CDR3 length is 15 residues. The CDR3 nucleotides read TGCAGCGCTCCGATATCCGGGACAGCCCCCTACGAGCAGTACTTC. Its translation: CSAPISGTAPYEQYF.

This sequence joins TRBV27 and TRBJ2-2; D unresolved. The CDR3 sequence is 14 residues long. The V end lost 4 bases, the J end lost 4 bases, and 10 bases lay between the germline ends. Germline V gene sequence: CDR1 MNHEY, CDR2 SMNVEV (reference sequence). CDR3 amino acids: CASSWSAGTGELFF. The CDR3 region has the DNA TGTGCCAGCAGTTGGAGCGCTGGCACCGGGGAGCTGTTTTTT.

This chain links TRBV6-5 with TRBJ2-7, with D unclear. Germline CDR1 is MNHEY and CDR2 is SVGAGI. The V end was cut by 0 bases, the J end by 5 bases, with 8 bases between. The CDR3 consists of 13 residues. The CDR3 spells CASSYSPWNEQYF. DNA for the CDR3: TGTGCCAGCAGTTACTCGCCTTGGAACGAGCAGTACTTC.

The chain recombines TRBV5-4 with TRBJ2-3, with 10 bases fitting TRBD2. Looked up from germline, CDR1 is SGHNT and CDR2 is YYREEE (reference sequence). The CDR3 loop spans 13 amino acids. V was clipped by 5 bases and J by 13 bases; unmatched bases: 10. In DNA, the CDR3 is TGTGCCAGCAGGGATCCGACTAGCGGGTTTGAGTATTTT. Amino acid sequence: CASRDPTSGFEYF.

V usage is TRBV28 and J usage is TRBJ1-5; 7 bases line up with TRBD1. J lost 0 bases, V lost 8 bases, and 7 bases had no gene match. Germline assignment: CDR1 MDHEN and CDR2 SYDVKM. This CDR3 region has 15 residues. CDR3 DNA: TGTGCCAGCGTAGAGGGGGCAGATAGCAATCAGCCCCAGCATTTT. Translation gives CASVEGADSNQPQHF. The variable domain in full, with the rest retrieved from reference TRBV28 and TRBJ1-5, is DVKVTQSSRYLVKRTGEKVFLECVQDMDHENMFWYRQDPGLGLRLIYFSYDVKMKEKGDIPEGYSVSREKKERFSLILESASTNQTSMYLCASVEGADSNQPQHFGDGTRLSIL.

In its sample, this clone was seen a few times. The CDR3 protein is CAWSVRGADTGNTIYF. The CDR3 DNA reads as TGTGCCTGGAGTGTACGCGGGGCGGATACTGGAAACACCATATATTTT. The rearrangement links TRBV30 to TRBJ1-3; tentatively, D is TRBD1 (5 bases). The ends were cut back, 0 bases at V and 2 bases at J, with 14 bases in the middle. From germline, CDR1 is GTSNPN and CDR2 SVGIG (reference sequence). The CDR3 length is 16 residues.

The chain recombines TRBV6-5 with TRBJ1-5, with 8 nucleotides matching TRBD1. V was clipped by 6 bases and J by 2 bases; unmatched bases: 6. The CDR3 covers 15 residues. Germline CDR1 is MNHEY and CDR2 is SVGAGI. Here the CDR3 reads CASRAGGRRNQPQHF. The CDR3 nucleotides read TGTGCCAGCAGGGCAGGGGGCCGCCGCAATCAGCCCCAGCATTTT.

This sequence joins TRBV15 and TRBJ2-5; 7 nucleotides agree with TRBD2. The CDR3 totals 16 residues. Trimming removed 0 bases from V and 2 bases from J; junction bases left unmatched: 6. Germline V gene data show CDR1 as LNHNV and CDR2 as YYDKDF (reference sequence). DNA of the CDR3: TGTGCCACCAGCAGAGACGGGGGGAGAAGACAAGAGACCCAGTACTTC. Translated: CATSRDGGRRQETQYF.

This clone was found a few times. The rearrangement uses TRBV30 and TRBJ2-1; possible D gene TRBD1, 6 bases. The CDR3 length is 14 residues. Trimming took off 3 bases at V and 4 bases at J, with 13 bases between the two ends. Germline CDR1 is GTSNPN and CDR2 is SVGIG (reference sequence). The CDR3 region is CAWSQGGRYNEQFF. DNA of the CDR3: TGTGCCTGGAGCCAAGGGGGTCGTTACAATGAGCAGTTCTTC.

This clone was seen only a few times. V usage is TRBV29-1 and J usage is TRBJ2-7; D is unclear. The ends were cut back, 4 bases at V and 3 bases at J, with 25 bases in the middle. CDR1 is SQVTM and CDR2 is ANQGSEA in the germline V gene. The CDR3 extends over 17 amino acids. CDR3 region: CSVVFGQVLSLDYEQYF. The CDR3 region has the DNA TGCAGCGTTGTCTTCGGGCAGGTCCTTTCCCTTGACTACGAGCAGTACTTC.

The rearrangement uses TRBV30 and TRBJ2-7; 13 nucleotides match TRBD2. CDR3 length equals 15 residues. Germline loops: CDR1 GTSNPN, CDR2 SVGIG (reference sequence). The junction had 6 bases not matched to a gene; V was cut back by 0 bases and J by 7 bases. CDR3 nucleotide sequence: TGTGCCTGGAGTGTAAGACTAGCGGGAGGAGGAGAGCAGTACTTC. This gives the protein CAWSVRLAGGGEQYF.